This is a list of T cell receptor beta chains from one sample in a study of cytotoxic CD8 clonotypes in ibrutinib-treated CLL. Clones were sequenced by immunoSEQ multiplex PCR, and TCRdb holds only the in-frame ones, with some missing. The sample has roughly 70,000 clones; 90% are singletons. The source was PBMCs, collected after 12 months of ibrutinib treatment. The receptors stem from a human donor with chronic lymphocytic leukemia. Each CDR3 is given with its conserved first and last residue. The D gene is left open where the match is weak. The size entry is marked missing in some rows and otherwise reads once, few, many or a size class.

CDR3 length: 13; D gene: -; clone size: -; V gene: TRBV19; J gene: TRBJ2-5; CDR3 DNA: TGTGCCAGTAGTAGGCTAATCCAAGAGACCCAGTACTTC; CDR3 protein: CASSRLIQETQYF
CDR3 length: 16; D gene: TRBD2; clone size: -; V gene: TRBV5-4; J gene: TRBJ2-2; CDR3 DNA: TGTGCCAGCAGCCCCGGGGCCCTGGGGGGGGCCGGGGAGCTGTTTTTT; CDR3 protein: CASSPGALGGAGELFF
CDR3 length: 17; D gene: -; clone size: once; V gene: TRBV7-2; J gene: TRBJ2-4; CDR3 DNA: TGTGCCAGCAGCCTCTCCCCGGGAGAGGTTGCCAAAAACATTCAGTACTTC; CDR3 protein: CASSLSPGEVAKNIQYF
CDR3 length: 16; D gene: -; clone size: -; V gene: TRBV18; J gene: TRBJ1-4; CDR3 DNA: TGTGCCAGCTCACCTTTAGGGGGGGCAACTAATGAAAAACTGTTTTTT; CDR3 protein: CASSPLGGATNEKLFF
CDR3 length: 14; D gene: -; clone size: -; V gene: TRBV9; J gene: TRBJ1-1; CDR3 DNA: TGTGCCAGCACCCCGACGGACTTGAACACTGAAGCTTTCTTT; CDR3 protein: CASTPTDLNTEAFF
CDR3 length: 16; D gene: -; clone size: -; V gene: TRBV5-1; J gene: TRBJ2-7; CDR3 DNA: TGCGCCAGCAGCTTTGCCTCTGGCCGGTTAGCCTACGAGCAGTACTTC; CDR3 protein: CASSFASGRLAYEQYF
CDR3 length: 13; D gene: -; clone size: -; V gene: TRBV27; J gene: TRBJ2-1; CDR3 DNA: TGTGCCAGCAGTCCCTCGTTAGGCAATGAGCAGTTCTTC; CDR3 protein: CASSPSLGNEQFF
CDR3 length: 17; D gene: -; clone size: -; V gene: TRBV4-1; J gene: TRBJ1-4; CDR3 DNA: TGCGCCAGCAGCCAAGATTGGCGGCTAGCAACTAATGAAAAACTGTTTTTT; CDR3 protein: CASSQDWRLATNEKLFF
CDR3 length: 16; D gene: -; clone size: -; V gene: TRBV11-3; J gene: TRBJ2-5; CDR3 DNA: TGTGCCAGCAGTAGTTTGCTAGCGAGTTACCAAGAGACCCAGTACTTC; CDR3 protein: CASSSLLASYQETQYF
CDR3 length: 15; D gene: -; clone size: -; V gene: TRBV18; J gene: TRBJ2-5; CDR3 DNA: TGTGCCAGCAAAGGGGGGGGACCCTACCAAGAGACCCAGTACTTC; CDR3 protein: CASKGGGPYQETQYF
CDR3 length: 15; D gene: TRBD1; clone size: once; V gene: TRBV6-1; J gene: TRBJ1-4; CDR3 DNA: TGTGCCAGCAGTGCCAGACAGGGAACTAATGAAAAACTGTTTTTT; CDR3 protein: CASSARQGTNEKLFF
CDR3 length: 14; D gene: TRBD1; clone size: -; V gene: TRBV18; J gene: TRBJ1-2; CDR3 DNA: TGTGCCAGCTCACCAGGGACAGAAGACTATGGCTACACCTTC; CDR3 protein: CASSPGTEDYGYTF
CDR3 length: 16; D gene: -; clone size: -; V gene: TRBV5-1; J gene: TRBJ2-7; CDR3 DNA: TGCGCCAGCAGCTTGAACTCTATAAGAAGATCCTACGAGCAGTACTTC; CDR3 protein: CASSLNSIRRSYEQYF